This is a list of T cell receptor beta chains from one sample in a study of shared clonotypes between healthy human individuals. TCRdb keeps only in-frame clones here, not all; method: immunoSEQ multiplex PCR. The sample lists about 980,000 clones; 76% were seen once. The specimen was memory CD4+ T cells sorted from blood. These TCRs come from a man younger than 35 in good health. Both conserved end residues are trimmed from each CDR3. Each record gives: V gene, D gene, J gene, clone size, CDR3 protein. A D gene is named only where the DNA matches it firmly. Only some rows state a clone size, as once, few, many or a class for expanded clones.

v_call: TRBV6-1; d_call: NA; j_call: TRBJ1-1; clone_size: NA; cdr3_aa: ASSVAGLREAF
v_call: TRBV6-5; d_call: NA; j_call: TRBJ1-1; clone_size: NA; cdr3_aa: ASRLTQNTEAF
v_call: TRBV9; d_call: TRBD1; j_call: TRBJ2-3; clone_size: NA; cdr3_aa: ASSVGTGPTDTQY
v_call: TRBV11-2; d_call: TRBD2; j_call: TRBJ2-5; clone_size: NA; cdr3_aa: ASSLDGGGQETQY
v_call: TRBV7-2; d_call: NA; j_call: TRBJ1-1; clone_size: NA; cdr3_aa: ASSLERGGEAF
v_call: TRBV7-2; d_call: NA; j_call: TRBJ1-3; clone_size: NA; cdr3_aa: ASSSRGNPGNTIY
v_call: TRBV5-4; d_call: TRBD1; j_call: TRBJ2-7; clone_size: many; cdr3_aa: ASSLDRGSYEQY
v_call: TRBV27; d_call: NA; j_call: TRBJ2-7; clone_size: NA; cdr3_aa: ATLPTISSYEQY
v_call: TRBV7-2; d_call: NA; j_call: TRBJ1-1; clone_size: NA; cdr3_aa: ASSLMQDTGGTEAF
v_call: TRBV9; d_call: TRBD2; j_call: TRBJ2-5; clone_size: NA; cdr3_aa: ASSLIGGYQETQY
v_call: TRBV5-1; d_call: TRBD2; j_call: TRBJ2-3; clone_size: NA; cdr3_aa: ASSLEGGGRTDTQY
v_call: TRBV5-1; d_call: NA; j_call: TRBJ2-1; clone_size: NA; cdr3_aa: ASSLQGRGTGAEQF
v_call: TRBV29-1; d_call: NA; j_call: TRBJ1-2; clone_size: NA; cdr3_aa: SARDGQGGYT
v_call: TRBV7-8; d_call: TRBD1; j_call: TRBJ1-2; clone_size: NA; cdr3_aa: ASSPTGVNYGYT
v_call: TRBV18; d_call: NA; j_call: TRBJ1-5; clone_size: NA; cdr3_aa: ASSRTDYRPQH
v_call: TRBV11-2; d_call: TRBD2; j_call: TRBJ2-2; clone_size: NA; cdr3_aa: VGGGSLGGELF
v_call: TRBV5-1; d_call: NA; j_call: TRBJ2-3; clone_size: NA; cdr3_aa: ASSLQFTDTQY
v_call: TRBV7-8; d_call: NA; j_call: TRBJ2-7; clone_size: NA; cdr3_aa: ASSPKFPGYEQY